Described below is a single T cell receptor beta chain sequence and its context. V was clipped by 4 bases and J by 3 bases; unmatched bases: 9. The CDR3 has 17 amino acids. Germline-derived CDR1 and CDR2 are MNHNS and SASEGT. The entry originates in a study of blood T cell repertoires in COVID-19. As processed by the authors: It was from reference gene primer amplification that nucleated cell counts were estimated. This table comes from immunoSEQ multiplex PCR, and its TCRdb copy is limited to in-frame clones, with some not included. From that table come the V and J calls and clone size; the DNA was used to work out D and trimming. Seen here are around 250,000 clones, 86% observed once, and the top ten hold about 14%.

The TCR originated in a man between 18 and 29 years old who had recovered from COVID-19. Sequencing was carried out using PBMCs or T cells enriched from blood (not recorded which). This sequence joins TRBV6-1 and TRBJ1-4, with 9 bases identical to TRBD1. The DNA of the CDR3 is TGTGCCAGCAGTGCGGGACAGGGAGGGAGGCCTAATGAAAAACTGTTTTTT. It codes for CASSAGQGGRPNEKLFF.